The 20 T cell receptor beta chains presented below share a single source sample, sequenced in a study of patients and donors after allogeneic stem cell transplantation. One entry per CDR3 protein results from TCRdb running MiXCR on the RT-PCR reads. Here the sample spans about 200,000 distinct CDR3 sequences, about 37% being singletons. Sequencing was done on a sample of blood, either unsorted or a sorted T cell fraction (not recorded which). The receptor set was obtained from a human donor who was either an allogeneic HSCT recipient or a stem cell or donor lymphocyte infusion donor (not recorded which). It is not recorded whose cells these are; they may come from a transplant donor.

DNA for the CDR3: TGTGCCAGCAGCCAAGCGGGCCCCCAGGCCCAGTACTTC. It translates to CASSQAGPQAQYF. The V and J genes are TRBV3-1 and TRBJ2-5; D is unresolved. Trimming left V 1 base short and J 9 bases short, with 12 bases between. The V gene's germline CDR1 is LGHDT and CDR2 YNNKEL (reference sequence). The CDR3 runs 13 residues.

The CDR3 loop is CASSHSGQSNYTF. The DNA of the CDR3 is TGTGCCAGCAGCCATTCGGGACAGTCTAACTACACCTTC. The gene calls are TRBV3-1 and TRBJ1-2, with TRBD1 matching 7 bases. Trimming cost V 3 bases and J 10 bases; bases outside gene matches: 8. The CDR3 has 13 amino acids. The germline CDR1 and CDR2 sequences are LGHDT and YNNKEL (reference sequence).

The CDR3 here is CASSLRQGVYGYTF. In DNA, the CDR3 is TGTGCCAGCAGCTTGAGGCAGGGGGTCTATGGCTACACCTTC. The chain couples TRBV5-5 to TRBJ1-2, with 7 bases aligning to TRBD1. Trimming removed 1 base from V and 4 bases from J; junction bases left unmatched: 4. The CDR3 length is 14 residues. CDR1 and CDR2 (germline): SGHKS, YYEKEE (reference sequence).

This clonotype has more than one count but fewer than ten. The chain joins TRBV12-3 or TRBV12-4 to TRBJ2-2, with TRBD2 matching 9 bases. V trimming: 5 bases; J trimming: 3 bases; junction bases outside the gene matches: 7. There are 16 residues in the CDR3. CDR3 nucleotide sequence: TGTGCCAGCAGTCCATGGACTAGCGAATACACCGGGGAGCTGTTTTTT. Translation: CASSPWTSEYTGELFF.

The rearrangement uses TRBV12-3 or TRBV12-4 and TRBJ1-6, with 10 bases lining up with TRBD1. This CDR3 spans 15 amino acids. After removal of 5 bases from V and 10 bases from J, the junction contained 8 bases not matched to a gene. In DNA, the CDR3 is TGTGCCAGCAGTGCCAAGACAGGGGGCTGGTCACCCCTCCACTTT. It yields the protein CASSAKTGGWSPLHF.

This clonotype has more than one count but fewer than ten. The V and J genes are TRBV27 and TRBJ1-1; D is ambiguous. The germline V gene encodes CDR1 MNHEY and CDR2 SMNVEV (reference sequence). Trimming stripped 3 bases from V and 7 bases from J, with 18 bases between. The CDR3 is made up of 15 amino acids. CDR3 sequence (DNA): TGTGCCAGCAGTTTTCGTTCGGCGGCGGCGAATGAAGCTTTCTTT. This encodes CASSFRSAAANEAFF.

This clonotype was counted only a few times. The chain employs TRBV9 and TRBJ1-2, with 8 bases fitting TRBD1. The CDR3 runs 15 residues. Trimming took 0 bases from V and 3 from J; bases not matched to a gene: 4. Germline CDR1 is SGDLS and CDR2 is YYNGEE. The CDR3 DNA follows: TGTGCCAGCAGCGTAGTAGCGACAGGGGACTATGGCTACACCTTC. It yields the protein CASSVVATGDYGYTF.

This rearrangement joins TRBV28 to TRBJ2-1, with 9 bases that match TRBD1. The CDR3 has 18 residues. V shed 6 bases and J 8 bases; nucleotides not matched to a gene: 20. The germline CDR1 and CDR2 sequences are MDHEN and SYDVKM. CDR3 region: CASSTWGGQGKFYDEQFF. As DNA, the CDR3 is TGTGCCAGCAGCACCTGGGGCGGACAGGGGAAATTTTACGATGAGCAGTTCTTC.

The V and J genes are TRBV20-1 and TRBJ2-6; 7 nucleotides align to TRBD1. Unmatched junction bases numbered 3, after V lost 1 base and J lost 0 bases. The CDR3 is 16 residues long. Germline V gives CDR1 DFQATT, CDR2 SNEGSKA (reference sequence). In DNA form, the CDR3 reads TGCAGTGCTAGAGGGGACAGACCCTCTGGGGCCAACGTCCTGACTTTC. This translates into CSARGDRPSGANVLTF.

The chain couples TRBV12-3 or TRBV12-4 to TRBJ2-7, with D uncertain. The CDR3 sequence is 12 residues long. V lost 5 bases to trimming and J lost 1 base, with 6 bases between them. The CDR3 DNA reads TGTGCCAGCAGTAGACGGTCCTACGAGCAGTACTTC. Translation gives CASSRRSYEQYF.

This chain joins TRBV24-1 and TRBJ1-5; D is undetermined. V gave up 0 bases and J gave up 10 bases, with 6 bases separating them. The CDR3 runs to 12 residues. Germline assignment: CDR1 KGHDR and CDR2 SFDVKD. This chain's CDR3 is CATSDLLGPQHF. The CDR3 coding sequence is TGTGCCACCAGTGATTTGCTTGGACCCCAGCATTTT.

The J gene is TRBJ2-7, the V gene TRBV27; a possible D gene is TRBD1 (6 bases). CDR3 length equals 12 residues. CDR1 is MNHEY, CDR2 SMNVEV, per germline (reference sequence). Trimming took 4 bases from V and 6 from J, leaving 10 bases between them. The CDR3 spells CASSSQGAEQYF. The CDR3 DNA reads TGTGCCAGCAGTTCACAGGGCGCCGAGCAGTACTTC.

The chain employs TRBV7-2 and TRBJ1-5, with TRBD1 matching over 10 bases. The CDR3 runs to 16 residues. With V trimmed by 5 bases and J by 4 bases, 8 bases remained unmatched. Per germline, CDR1 SGHTA and CDR2 FQGNSA. The CDR3 nucleotides read TGTGCCAGCAGCCCCCGGGACAGGGGAGGAAATCAGCCCCAGCATTTT. Translation gives CASSPRDRGGNQPQHF.

The V call is TRBV20-1, the J call TRBJ1-2; 8 nucleotides line up with TRBD1. The V and J ends lost 4 bases and 3 bases, in that order; junction bases with no gene match: 7. The CDR3 length is 14 residues. Germline V gene lookup returns CDR1 DFQATT and CDR2 SNEGSKA (reference sequence). The CDR3 DNA reads as TGCAGTGCTATCCAGGGGGCGCTGGACTATGGCTACACCTTC. Its translation: CSAIQGALDYGYTF.

The chain carries TRBV6-2 or TRBV6-3 and TRBJ1-4; D ambiguous. Germline-derived CDR1 and CDR2 are MNHEY and SVGEGT. With 4 bases removed from V and 9 bases from J, the gap between germline ends came to 15 bases. The CDR3 spans 14 residues. Here the CDR3 reads CASSWSLYGKKLFF. The CDR3 DNA reads TGTGCCAGCAGTTGGAGCCTCTACGGGAAAAAACTGTTTTTT.

The V gene is TRBV7-6, the J gene TRBJ1-4; 7 nucleotides match TRBD1. CDR1 and CDR2 (germline): SGHVS, FNYEAQ. Trimming took 1 base from V and 8 from J; bases not matched to a gene: 4. The length of the CDR3 is 14 residues. CDR3 DNA sequence: TGTGCCAGCAGCTTAGAACAGGGACAGGAAAAACTGTTTTTT. Protein: CASSLEQGQEKLFF.

The chain joins TRBV4-1 to TRBJ2-1; no reliable D call. The CDR3 consists of 14 residues. Germline CDR1 MGHRA, CDR2 YSYEKL. Between the trimmed V and J ends, which lost 4 bases and 3 bases, there was a span of 10 bases. CDR3 loop: CASSRGQNYNEQFF. In DNA, the CDR3 is TGCGCCAGCAGCCGGGGTCAGAACTACAATGAGCAGTTCTTC.

The chain recombines TRBV7-9 with TRBJ1-1; D remains ambiguous. V was cut by 5 bases and J by 1 base, with 17 bases left in between. Germline V gene sequence: CDR1 SEHNR, CDR2 FQNEAQ (reference sequence). The CDR3 is 16 amino acids. The CDR3 here is CASSPNLAWRNTEAFF. The CDR3 region has the DNA TGTGCCAGCAGCCCCAACCTTGCGTGGAGGAACACTGAAGCTTTCTTT. Looking up the rest from reference TRBV7-9 and TRBJ1-1 gives the full variable domain: DTGVSQNPRHKITKRGQNVTFRCDPISEHNRLYWYRQTLGQGPEFLTYFQNEAQLEKSRLLSDRFSAERPKGSFSTLEIQRTEQGDSAMYLCASSPNLAWRNTEAFFGQGTRLTVV.

J is TRBJ2-7 and V is TRBV10-3; D remains ambiguous. CDR3 length equals 14 residues. Germline V gives CDR1 ENHRY, CDR2 SYGVKD. V was trimmed by 0 bases and J by 2 bases, leaving 8 bases between them. The CDR3 region has the DNA TGTGCCATCAGTGAGTCCCTGCCGACCTACGAGCAGTACTTC. This encodes CAISESLPTYEQYF.

The table lists this clonotype with a few counts. The chain employs TRBV5-1 and TRBJ2-7; D is ambiguous. CDR3 length equals 15 residues. Trimming pared 1 base from V and 6 bases from J, leaving 17 bases between. Germline CDR1 SGHRS, CDR2 YFSETQ. The CDR3 DNA reads as TGCGCCAGCAGCTTGACCCGGGCCTTGGCTTCCGAGCAGTACTTC. As protein: CASSLTRALASEQYF.